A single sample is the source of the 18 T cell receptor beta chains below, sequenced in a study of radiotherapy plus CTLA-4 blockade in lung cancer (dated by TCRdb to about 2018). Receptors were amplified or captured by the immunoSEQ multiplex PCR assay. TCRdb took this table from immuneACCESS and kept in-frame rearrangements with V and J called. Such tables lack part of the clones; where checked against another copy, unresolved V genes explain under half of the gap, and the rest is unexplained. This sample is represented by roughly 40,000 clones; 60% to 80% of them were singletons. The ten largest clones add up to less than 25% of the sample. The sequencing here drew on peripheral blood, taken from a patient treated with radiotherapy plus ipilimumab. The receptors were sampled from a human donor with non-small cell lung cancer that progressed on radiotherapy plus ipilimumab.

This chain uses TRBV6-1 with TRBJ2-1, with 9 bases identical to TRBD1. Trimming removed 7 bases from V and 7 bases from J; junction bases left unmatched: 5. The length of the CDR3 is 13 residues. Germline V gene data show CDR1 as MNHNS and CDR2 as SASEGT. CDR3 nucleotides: TGTGCCAGCACTAGGACAGGGGTGAATGAGCAGTTCTTC. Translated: CASTRTGVNEQFF.

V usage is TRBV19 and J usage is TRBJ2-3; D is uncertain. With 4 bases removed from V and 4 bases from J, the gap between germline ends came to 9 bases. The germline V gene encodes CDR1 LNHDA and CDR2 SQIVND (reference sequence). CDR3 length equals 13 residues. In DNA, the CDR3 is TGTGCCAGTAGTAACCCTCCGGCAGATACGCAGTATTTT. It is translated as CASSNPPADTQYF.

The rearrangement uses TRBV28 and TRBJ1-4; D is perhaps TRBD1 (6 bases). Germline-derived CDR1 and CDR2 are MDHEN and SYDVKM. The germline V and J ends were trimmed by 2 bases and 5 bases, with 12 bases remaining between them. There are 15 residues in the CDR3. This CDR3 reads CASSLLGQGNEKLFF. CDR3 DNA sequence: TGTGCCAGCAGTTTACTCGGGCAGGGGAATGAAAAACTGTTTTTT.

In DNA form, the CDR3 reads TGCGCCAGCAGCCAAGATTCTAGGGGCGGCCGGGTTGGGACCCAGTACTTC. Translation gives CASSQDSRGGRVGTQYF. This rearrangement joins TRBV4-3 to TRBJ2-5; D perhaps matches TRBD1 (5 bases). V was cut by 0 bases and J by 7 bases, with 21 bases left in between. Germline V gives CDR1 LGHNA, CDR2 YSLEER. The CDR3 has 17 residues.

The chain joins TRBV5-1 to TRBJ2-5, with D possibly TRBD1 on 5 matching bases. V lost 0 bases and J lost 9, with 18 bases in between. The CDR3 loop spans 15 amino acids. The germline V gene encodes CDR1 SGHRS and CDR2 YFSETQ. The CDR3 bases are TGCGCCAGCAGCTTGGACAGGAGCACCCCCCTGTCCCAGTACTTC. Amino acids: CASSLDRSTPLSQYF.

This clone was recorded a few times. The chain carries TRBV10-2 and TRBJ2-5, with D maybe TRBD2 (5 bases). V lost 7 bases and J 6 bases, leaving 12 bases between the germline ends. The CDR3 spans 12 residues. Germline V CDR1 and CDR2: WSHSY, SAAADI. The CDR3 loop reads CASMGSGKTQYF. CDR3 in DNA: TGCGCCAGCATGGGGAGCGGAAAGACCCAGTACTTC.

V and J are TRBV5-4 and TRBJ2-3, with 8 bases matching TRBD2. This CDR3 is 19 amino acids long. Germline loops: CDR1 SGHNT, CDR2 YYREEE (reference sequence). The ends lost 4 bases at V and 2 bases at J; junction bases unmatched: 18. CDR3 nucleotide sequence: TGTGCCAGCAGCCCGGGGACTTGGGTAACTAGCGGATACACAGATACGCAGTATTTT. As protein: CASSPGTWVTSGYTDTQYF.

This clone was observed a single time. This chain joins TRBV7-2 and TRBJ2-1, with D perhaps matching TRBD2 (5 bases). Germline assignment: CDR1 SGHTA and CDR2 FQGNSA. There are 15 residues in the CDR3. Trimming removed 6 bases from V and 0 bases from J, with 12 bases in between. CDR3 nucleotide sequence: TGTGCCAGCAGTCAGGACTGGAGCTCCTACAATGAGCAGTTCTTC. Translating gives CASSQDWSSYNEQFF.

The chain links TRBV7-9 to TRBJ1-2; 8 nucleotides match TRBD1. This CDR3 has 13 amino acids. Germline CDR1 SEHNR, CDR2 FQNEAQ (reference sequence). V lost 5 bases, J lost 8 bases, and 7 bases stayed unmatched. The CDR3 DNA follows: TGTGCCAGCAGCACTCAGGGGGCGGGAGGCTACACCTTC. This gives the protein CASSTQGAGGYTF.

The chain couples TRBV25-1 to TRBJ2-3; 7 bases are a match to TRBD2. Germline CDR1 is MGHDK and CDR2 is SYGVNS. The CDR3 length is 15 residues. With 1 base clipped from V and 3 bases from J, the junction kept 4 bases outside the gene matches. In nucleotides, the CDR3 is TGTGCCAGCAGTGAATCATGGCGGGGGACAGATACGCAGTATTTT. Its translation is CASSESWRGTDTQYF. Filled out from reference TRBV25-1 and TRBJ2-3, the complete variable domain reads EADIYQTPRYLVIGTGKKITLECSQTMGHDKMYWYQQDPGMELHLIHYSYGVNSTEKGDLSSESTVSRIRTEHFPLTLESARPSHTSQYLCASSESWRGTDTQYFGPGTRLTVL.

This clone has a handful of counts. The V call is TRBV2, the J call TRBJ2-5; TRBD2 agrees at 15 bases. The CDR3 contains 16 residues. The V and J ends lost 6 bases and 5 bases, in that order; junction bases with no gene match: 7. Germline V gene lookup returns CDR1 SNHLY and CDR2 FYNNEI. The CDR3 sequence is CASRGLAGGRGETQYF. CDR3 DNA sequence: TGTGCCAGCAGGGGACTAGCGGGGGGCCGGGGTGAGACCCAGTACTTC.

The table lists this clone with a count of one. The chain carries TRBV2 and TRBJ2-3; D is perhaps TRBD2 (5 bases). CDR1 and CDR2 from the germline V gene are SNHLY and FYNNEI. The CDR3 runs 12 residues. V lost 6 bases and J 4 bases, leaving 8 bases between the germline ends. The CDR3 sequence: CASSGLPDTQYF. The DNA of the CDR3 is TGTGCCAGCAGCGGACTCCCAGATACGCAGTATTTT.

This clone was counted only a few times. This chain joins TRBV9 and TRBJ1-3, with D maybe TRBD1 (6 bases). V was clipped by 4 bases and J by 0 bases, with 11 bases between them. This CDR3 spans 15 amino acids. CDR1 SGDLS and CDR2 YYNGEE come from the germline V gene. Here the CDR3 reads CASSLGDTSGNTIYF. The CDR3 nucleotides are TGTGCCAGCAGCCTAGGGGACACCTCTGGAAACACCATATATTTT.

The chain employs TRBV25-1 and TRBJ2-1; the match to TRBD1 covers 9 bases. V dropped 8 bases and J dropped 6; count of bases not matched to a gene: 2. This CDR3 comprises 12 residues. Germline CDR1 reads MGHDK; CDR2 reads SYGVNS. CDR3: CASGTGFNEQFF. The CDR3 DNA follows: TGTGCCAGCGGGACAGGGTTCAATGAGCAGTTCTTC.

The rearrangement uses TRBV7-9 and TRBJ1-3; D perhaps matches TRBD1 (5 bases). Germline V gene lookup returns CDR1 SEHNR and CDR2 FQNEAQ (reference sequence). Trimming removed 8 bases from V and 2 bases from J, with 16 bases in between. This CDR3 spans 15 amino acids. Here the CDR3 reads CASGWGDLAGNTIYF. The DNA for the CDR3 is TGTGCCAGCGGCTGGGGGGACCTAGCTGGAAACACCATATATTTT.

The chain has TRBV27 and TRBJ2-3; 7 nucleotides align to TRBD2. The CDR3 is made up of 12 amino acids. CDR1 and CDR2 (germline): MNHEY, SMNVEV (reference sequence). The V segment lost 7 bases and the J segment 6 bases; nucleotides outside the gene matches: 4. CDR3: CASISRGDTQYF. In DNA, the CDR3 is TGTGCCAGCATCTCGCGGGGGGATACGCAGTATTTT.

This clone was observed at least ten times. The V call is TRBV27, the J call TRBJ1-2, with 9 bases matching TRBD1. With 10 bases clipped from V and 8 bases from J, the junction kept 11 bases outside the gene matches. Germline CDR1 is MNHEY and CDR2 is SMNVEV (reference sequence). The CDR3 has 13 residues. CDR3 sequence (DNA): TGTGCCACCGCAACACAGGGGGCAGGAGGCTACACCTTC. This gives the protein CATATQGAGGYTF.

CDR3 residues: CASRVLGTEQYF. The DNA of the CDR3 is TGTGCCAGCAGGGTCTTGGGCACCGAGCAGTACTTC. The chain carries TRBV2 and TRBJ2-7; D not resolved. The germline CDR1 and CDR2 sequences are SNHLY and FYNNEI. CDR3 size: 12 residues. Trimming removed 6 bases at V and 6 bases at J, with 12 bases between. Full variable domain (rest looked up from reference TRBV2 and TRBJ2-7): EPEVTQTPSHQVTQMGQEVILRCVPISNHLYFYWYRQILGQKVEFLVSFYNNEISEKSEIFDDQFSVERPDGSNFTLKIRSTKLEDSAMYFCASRVLGTEQYFGPGTRLTVT.